The 4 T cell receptor beta chains below come from one sample, sequenced in a study of T cells after yellow fever vaccination. From the 5' RACE reads, TCRdb called clonotypes with MiXCR, one entry per CDR3 protein. This sample has about 260,000 distinct CDR3 sequences; around 5.3% occur once, and the top ten carry roughly 3.5%. The sample here was CD4+ T cells sorted from PBMCs, taken on the day of the yellow fever booster vaccination. The source is a man between 18 and 35 years old who received the YFV17D yellow fever vaccine.

The chain combines TRBV7-2 with TRBJ1-2, with 7 bases identical to TRBD1. J was trimmed by 4 bases and V by 4 bases; bases with no gene match: 3. The CDR3 has 13 residues. CDR1 SGHTA and CDR2 FQGNSA come from the germline V gene. Here the CDR3 reads CASSSTGSYGYTF. Here the CDR3 DNA reads TGTGCCAGCAGCTCGACAGGGAGCTATGGCTACACCTTC.

The gene calls are TRBV20-1 and TRBJ1-5; D may be TRBD1 (5 bases). V was trimmed by 4 bases and J by 4 bases, leaving 11 bases between them. CDR1 is DFQATT and CDR2 is SNEGSKA in the germline V gene (reference sequence). The CDR3 is made up of 13 amino acids. The CDR3 reads CSATDRYNQPQHF. CDR3 nucleotides: TGCAGTGCTACAGACAGATATAATCAGCCCCAGCATTTT.

The chain is built from TRBV15 and TRBJ2-7; 8 nucleotides agree with TRBD1. There are 15 residues in the CDR3. V trimming: 3 bases; J trimming: 1 base; junction bases outside the gene matches: 5. Germline assignment: CDR1 LNHNV and CDR2 YYDKDF (reference sequence). The CDR3 loop reads CATSRGTGVSYEQYF. The CDR3, as DNA: TGTGCCACCAGCAGGGGGACAGGAGTATCCTACGAGCAGTACTTC.

The chain links TRBV20-1 to TRBJ2-3, with D maybe TRBD2 (6 bases). From germline, CDR1 is DFQATT and CDR2 SNEGSKA (reference sequence). The V end lost 5 bases, the J end lost 1 base, and 13 bases lay between the germline ends. The CDR3 has 14 amino acids. The DNA of the CDR3 is TGCAGTGCTCCCCCGCCGGGGGGCACAGATACGCAGTATTTT. As protein: CSAPPPGGTDTQYF.